This passage covers 12 T cell receptor beta chains from one sample sequenced in a study of early T cells in non-severe SARS-CoV-2 infection. In TCRdb, the 5' RACE reads were re-called with MiXCR into one record per CDR3 protein. The table has 55,000 to 65,000 distinct CDR3 sequences, roughly 12% seen once; the top ten hold over 1.1%. Sequences were derived from whole blood, sampled at baseline. Every receptor here comes from an adult who was a healthcare worker with PCR-confirmed SARS-CoV-2 infection or an uninfected control (not recorded which).

The chain carries TRBV20-1 and TRBJ2-2; perhaps TRBD2 as D (6 bases). Germline V gives CDR1 DFQATT, CDR2 SNEGSKA (reference sequence). V lost 3 bases, J lost 6 bases, and 14 bases lay in between. This CDR3 is 14 amino acids long. The CDR3 nucleotides read TGCAGTGCTAGGGCTAGCGCTGTCTCCGGGGAGCTGTTTTTT. Encoded protein: CSARASAVSGELFF.

The sample holds a few counts of this clonotype. The rearrangement joins TRBV3-1 to TRBJ2-1, with D maybe TRBD2 (6 bases). The CDR3 has 17 residues. Trimming shortened V by 0 bases and J by 0 bases, and 12 bases separated the two germline ends. The germline V gene encodes CDR1 LGHDT and CDR2 YNNKEL (reference sequence). The CDR3 is CASSQDRATSSYNEQFF. DNA of the CDR3: TGTGCCAGCAGCCAAGATAGGGCGACTAGCTCCTACAATGAGCAGTTCTTC.

The V call is TRBV7-2, the J call TRBJ2-3; tentatively, D is TRBD1 or TRBD2 (5 bases each). The CDR3 sequence is 16 residues long. The germline V gene has CDR1 SGHTA and CDR2 FQGNSA. The V gene lost 1 base and the J gene lost 7 bases, with 18 bases spanning the gap. The CDR3 DNA reads as TGTGCCAGCAGCTTAGGAGGGCCAGGGTGGGGAAATACGCAGTATTTT. Translation gives CASSLGGPGWGNTQYF.

The V and J genes are TRBV27 and TRBJ2-7, with a weak D call TRBD2 (9 bases). V lost 4 bases to trimming and J lost 5 bases, with 18 bases between them. The germline gives CDR1 MNHEY, CDR2 SMNVEV (reference sequence). CDR3 length: 15 amino acids. CDR3 sequence reads: CASSSGGGRADEQYF. Written as DNA, the CDR3 is TGTGCCAGCAGTTCAGGGGGCGGGAGGGCCGACGAGCAGTACTTC.

This clonotype was picked up many times. The genes are TRBV18 and TRBJ2-1; TRBD2 matches 12 bases. The CDR3 covers 16 residues. CDR1 is KGHSH, CDR2 LQKENI, per germline. The J segment lost 5 bases and the V segment lost 2 bases, leaving 4 bases of the junction unmatched. The CDR3 DNA is TGTGCCAGCTCACCAAAGGCTAGCGGGAGGGACAATGAGCAGTTCTTC. Translating it yields CASSPKASGRDNEQFF.

This sequence joins TRBV7-6 and TRBJ2-2; perhaps D is TRBD1 or TRBD2 (6 bases each). The CDR3 sequence is 13 residues long. Germline CDR1 reads SGHVS; CDR2 reads FNYEAQ. Trimming left V 5 bases short and J 5 bases short, with 9 bases between. The CDR3, as DNA: TGTGCCAGCAGCCAAGGGGGGACCGGGGAGCTGTTTTTT. This sequence encodes CASSQGGTGELFF.

The rearrangement joins TRBV5-1 to TRBJ2-7; 9 nucleotides line up with TRBD2. The trim removed 2 bases at V and 0 bases at J, leaving 3 bases unmatched. The CDR3 sequence is 15 residues long. Germline V gene lookup returns CDR1 SGHRS and CDR2 YFSETQ. The CDR3 spells CASSLAGGYSYEQYF. DNA of the CDR3: TGCGCCAGCAGCTTAGCGGGAGGCTACTCCTACGAGCAGTACTTC.

This clonotype came up many times. This chain connects TRBV28 to TRBJ2-1; TRBD2 matches 11 bases. CDR1 and CDR2 from the germline V gene are MDHEN and SYDVKM. The CDR3 length is 15 residues. With 5 bases clipped from V and 7 bases from J, the junction kept 7 bases outside the gene matches. This CDR3 is CASSILAGVENEQFF. CDR3 in DNA: TGTGCCAGCAGTATACTAGCGGGAGTGGAAAATGAGCAGTTCTTC.

This clonotype has a count of ten or more. The chain has TRBV2 and TRBJ2-1; the D gene is possibly TRBD1 (5 bases). Germline CDR1 reads SNHLY; CDR2 reads FYNNEI. The length of the CDR3 is 13 residues. V was cut by 3 bases and J by 8 bases, with 11 bases left in between. The CDR3 reads CASSDSRADEQFF. Here the CDR3 DNA reads TGTGCCAGCAGTGATTCCAGGGCTGATGAGCAGTTCTTC. Full variable domain (missing parts from reference TRBV2 and TRBJ2-1): EPEVTQTPSHQVTQMGQEVILRCVPISNHLYFYWYRQILGQKVEFLVSFYNNEISEKSEIFDDQFSVERPDGSNFTLKIRSTKLEDSAMYFCASSDSRADEQFFGPGTRLTVL.

This clonotype turned up a few times. Sequence at one end of the junction differs from germline and may be a read error. This chain connects TRBV7-2 to TRBJ2-1, with D possibly being TRBD1 (5 bases). Germline V gene lookup returns CDR1 SGHTA and CDR2 FQGNSA. This CDR3 has 13 amino acids. The CDR3 nucleotides read TGTGCCAGCAGCTTAAGTGAGACAGTCAGCCCACGCTTC. Its protein product is CASSLSETVSPRF.

This rearrangement joins TRBV28 to TRBJ2-7; D is uncertain. Germline V gene lookup returns CDR1 MDHEN and CDR2 SYDVKM. V lost 6 bases and J 7 bases, leaving 10 bases between the germline ends. This CDR3 has 11 residues. The CDR3 loop is CASRNQREQYF. The CDR3 region has the DNA TGTGCCAGCAGAAACCAACGGGAGCAGTACTTC.

The chain links TRBV29-1 to TRBJ1-2; 10 bases align to TRBD1. The CDR3 totals 17 residues. Germline trimming cut 2 bases from V and 0 bases from J; bases unmatched to any gene: 9. CDR1 SQVTM and CDR2 ANQGSEA come from the germline V gene. CDR3: CSVEFWTGGATNYGYTF. CDR3 coding DNA: TGCAGCGTTGAATTTTGGACAGGGGGAGCCACTAACTATGGCTACACCTTC.